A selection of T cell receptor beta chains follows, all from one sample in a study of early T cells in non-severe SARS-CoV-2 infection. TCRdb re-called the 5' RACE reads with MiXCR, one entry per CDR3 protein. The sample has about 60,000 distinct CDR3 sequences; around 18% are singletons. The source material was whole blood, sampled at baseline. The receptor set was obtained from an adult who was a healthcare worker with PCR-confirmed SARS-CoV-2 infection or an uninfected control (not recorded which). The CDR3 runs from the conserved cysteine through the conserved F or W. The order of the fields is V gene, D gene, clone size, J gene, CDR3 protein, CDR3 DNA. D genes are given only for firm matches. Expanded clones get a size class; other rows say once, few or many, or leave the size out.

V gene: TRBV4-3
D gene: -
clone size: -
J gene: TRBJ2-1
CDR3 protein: CASSQSSVRPNNEQFF
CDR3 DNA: TGCGCCAGCAGCCAGTCTAGCGTACGTCCAAACAATGAGCAGTTCTTC

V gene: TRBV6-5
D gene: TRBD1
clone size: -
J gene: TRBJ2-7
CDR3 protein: CASSTIPGQRYYEQYF
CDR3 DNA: TGTGCCAGCAGTACAATACCGGGACAGAGATACTACGAGCAGTACTTC

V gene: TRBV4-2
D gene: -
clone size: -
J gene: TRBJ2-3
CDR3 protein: CASSREADTDTQYF
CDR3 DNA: TGTGCCAGCAGCCGAGAGGCTGACACAGATACGCAGTATTTT

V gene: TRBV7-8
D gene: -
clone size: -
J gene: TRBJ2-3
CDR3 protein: CASSLVGGLTDTQYF
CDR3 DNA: TGTGCCAGCAGCTTAGTCGGCGGTCTCACAGATACGCAGTATTTT

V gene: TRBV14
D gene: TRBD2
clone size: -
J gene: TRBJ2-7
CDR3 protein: CASIGGEQYF
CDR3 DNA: TGTGCCAGCATCGGGGGGGAGCAGTACTTC

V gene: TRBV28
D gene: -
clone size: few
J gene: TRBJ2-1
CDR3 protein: CASSFRVFSSSYNEQFF
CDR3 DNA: TGTGCCAGCAGTTTCCGAGTTTTCAGTAGCTCCTACAATGAGCAGTTCTTC

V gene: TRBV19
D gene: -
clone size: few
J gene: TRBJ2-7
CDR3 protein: CASSRADTAAYEQYF
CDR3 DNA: TGTGCCAGTAGTAGGGCCGACACAGCCGCCTACGAGCAGTACTTC

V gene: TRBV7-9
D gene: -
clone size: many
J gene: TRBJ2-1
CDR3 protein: CASSLLRNEQFF
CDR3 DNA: TGTGCCAGCAGCCTACTTCGGAATGAGCAGTTCTTC

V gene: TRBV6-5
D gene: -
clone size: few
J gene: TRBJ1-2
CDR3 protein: CASRIGQLYGYTF
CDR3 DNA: TGTGCCAGCAGAATAGGACAGCTCTATGGCTACACCTTC

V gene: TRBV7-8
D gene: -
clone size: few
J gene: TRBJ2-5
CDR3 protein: CASSLRGASSETQYF
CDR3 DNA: TGTGCCAGCAGCTTAAGAGGCGCTAGTAGTGAGACCCAGTACTTC

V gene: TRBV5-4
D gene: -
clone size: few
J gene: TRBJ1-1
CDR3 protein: CASSLPGSRSTEAFF
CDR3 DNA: TGTGCCAGCAGCTTGCCAGGGAGTAGAAGCACTGAAGCTTTCTTT

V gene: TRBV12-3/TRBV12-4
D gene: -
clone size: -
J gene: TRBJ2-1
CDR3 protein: CASSFGGDEQFF
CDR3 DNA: TGTGCCAGCAGTTTTGGAGGGGATGAGCAGTTCTTC

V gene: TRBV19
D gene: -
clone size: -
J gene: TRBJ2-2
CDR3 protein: CASRVTVAGELFF
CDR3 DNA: TGTGCCAGTAGGGTGACGGTGGCCGGGGAGCTGTTTTTT

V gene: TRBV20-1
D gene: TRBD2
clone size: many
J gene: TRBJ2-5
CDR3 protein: CSARGTSGIWETQYF
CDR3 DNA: TGCAGTGCTAGAGGGACTAGCGGGATCTGGGAGACCCAGTACTTC

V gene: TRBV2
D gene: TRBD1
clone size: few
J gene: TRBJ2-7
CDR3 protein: CASRSGTDYEQYF
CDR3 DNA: TGTGCCAGCAGGTCCGGGACAGATTACGAGCAGTACTTC

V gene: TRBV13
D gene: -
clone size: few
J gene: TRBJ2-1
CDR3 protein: CASSYLVNYNEQFF
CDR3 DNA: TGTGCCAGCAGCTATTTGGTCAACTACAATGAGCAGTTCTTC

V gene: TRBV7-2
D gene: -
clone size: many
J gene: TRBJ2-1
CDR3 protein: CASSFGPRPNNEQFF
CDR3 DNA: TGTGCCAGCAGCTTCGGCCCAAGGCCTAACAATGAGCAGTTCTTC

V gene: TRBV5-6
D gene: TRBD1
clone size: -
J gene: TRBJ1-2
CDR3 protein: CASSPRRGHLGGYTF
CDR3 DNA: TGTGCCAGCAGCCCCCGCAGGGGGCATTTAGGTGGCTACACCTTC

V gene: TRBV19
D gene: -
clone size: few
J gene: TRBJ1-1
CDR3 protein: CASSMRVKGTNTEAFF
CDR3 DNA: TGTGCCAGTAGTATGCGAGTTAAGGGGACCAACACTGAAGCTTTCTTT